Below, 18 T cell receptor beta chains from the same sample are listed, as sequenced in a study of memory CD4+ T cells and cytomegalovirus serostatus. This table comes from immunoSEQ multiplex PCR, and its TCRdb copy is limited to in-frame clones, with some not included. Of around 38,000 clones detected, approximately 80% appear once; the ten largest clones hold 6.4%. The sort gate was single viable CD3+CD4+CD8-CD45RO+ cells for memory CD4+ T cells. Sequenced material: memory CD4+ T cells from blood. These receptors all stem from an adult in good health and CMV-seronegative.

This sequence joins TRBV29-1 and TRBJ1-1; 7 nucleotides line up with TRBD1. Germline CDR1 reads SQVTM; CDR2 reads ANQGSEA. This CDR3 is 15 amino acids long. V lost 6 bases and J lost 0; bases outside the gene matches: 10. DNA of the CDR3: TGCAGCGTCCCGACGACAGGGCGAGTGAACACTGAAGCTTTCTTT. This gives the protein CSVPTTGRVNTEAFF. Variable domain in full (rest from reference TRBV29-1 and TRBJ1-1): SAVISQKPSRDICQRGTSLTIQCQVDSQVTMMFWYRQQPGQSLTLIATANQGSEATYESGFVIDKFPISRPNLTFSTLTVSNMSPEDSSIYLCSVPTTGRVNTEAFFGQGTRLTVV.

The chain joins TRBV7-9 to TRBJ2-3; 9 nucleotides match TRBD2. The CDR3 is made up of 17 amino acids. The germline gives CDR1 SEHNR, CDR2 FQNEAQ (reference sequence). J gave up 4 bases and V 5 bases, and 13 bases lay outside the gene matches. For the CDR3, the DNA is TGTGCCAGCAGCCTTTCATTAGCGGGAGTACGGGCAGATACGCAGTATTTT. It codes for CASSLSLAGVRADTQYF.

The table lists this clone with a few counts. The chain has TRBV10-3 and TRBJ2-1; TRBD2 matches at 9 bases. Germline V gives CDR1 ENHRY, CDR2 SYGVKD. The CDR3 is 16 residues long. V shed 3 bases, J shed 5 bases, and the junction held 8 bases outside the gene matches. The CDR3 sequence is CAISDLRTSVNNEQFF. CDR3 nucleotides: TGTGCCATCAGTGATCTCCGGACTAGCGTGAACAATGAGCAGTTCTTC.

The chain links TRBV5-4 to TRBJ2-1; D unresolved. Per the germline V gene, CDR1 is SGHNT and CDR2 is YYREEE (reference sequence). The V end lost 4 bases, the J end lost 5 bases, and 7 bases lay between the germline ends. CDR3 length equals 12 residues. The CDR3 DNA follows: TGTGCCAGCAGCACGGGCGACAATGAGCAGTTCTTC. Residues: CASSTGDNEQFF.

The CDR3 region has the DNA TGTGCCAGTACCGGGACTGGGAACACCGGGGAGCTGTTTTTT. Translated: CASTGTGNTGELFF. J is TRBJ2-2 and V is TRBV19; D is possibly TRBD2 (6 bases). The CDR3 extends over 14 amino acids. V dropped 7 bases and J dropped 1 base, with 10 bases sitting between them. The V gene's germline CDR1 is LNHDA and CDR2 SQIVND (reference sequence).

The chain joins TRBV25-1 to TRBJ2-3; D might be TRBD2 (7 bases). Germline CDR1 reads MGHDK; CDR2 reads SYGVNS. The V gene lost 5 bases and the J gene lost 14 bases, with 23 bases spanning the gap. The CDR3 consists of 14 residues. The CDR3: CASSLSSEGGGPYF. CDR3 in DNA: TGTGCCAGCAGTCTCTCTAGCGAGGGGGGAGGGCCGTATTTT. Full variable domain (rest looked up from reference TRBV25-1 and TRBJ2-3): EADIYQTPRYLVIGTGKKITLECSQTMGHDKMYWYQQDPGMELHLIHYSYGVNSTEKGDLSSESTVSRIRTEHFPLTLESARPSHTSQYLCASSLSSEGGGPYFGPGTRLTVL.

This clone has a single count. The chain combines TRBV7-2 with TRBJ2-3, with 12 bases lining up with TRBD2. The germline CDR1 and CDR2 sequences are SGHTA and FQGNSA. CDR3 length: 16 residues. Trimming at V came to 6 bases and at J to 4 bases, leaving 8 bases not matched to a gene. CDR3 nucleotides: TGTGCCAGCAGGTCCTCTCTAGCGGGAGGGCCAGATACGCAGTATTTT. The encoded protein is CASRSSLAGGPDTQYF.

J is TRBJ1-2 and V is TRBV2, with no clear D. CDR3 length: 14 residues. V was trimmed by 6 bases and J by 1 base, leaving 12 bases between them. The germline V gene encodes CDR1 SNHLY and CDR2 FYNNEI. CDR3 in DNA: TGTGCCAGCAGGGACCGATTCCTTAACTATGGCTACACCTTC. Residues: CASRDRFLNYGYTF.

This chain connects TRBV28 to TRBJ1-1; 7 bases agree with TRBD1. CDR1 and CDR2 (germline): MDHEN, SYDVKM. V trimming: 6 bases; J trimming: 0 bases; junction bases outside the gene matches: 7. The CDR3 spans 15 residues. The CDR3, as DNA: TGTGCCAGCAGATTCACCGGGACAGTGAACACTGAAGCTTTCTTT. Amino acids: CASRFTGTVNTEAFF.

The chain links TRBV30 to TRBJ1-3; D call uncertain. The CDR3 consists of 17 residues. V dropped 0 bases and J dropped 0 bases, with 15 bases sitting between them. Germline lookup yields CDR1 GTSNPN and CDR2 SVGIG (reference sequence). CDR3 nucleotide sequence: TGTGCCTGGAGTGTAGCCCGTGGGAAAGTCTCTGGAAACACCATATATTTT. Its protein is CAWSVARGKVSGNTIYF.

With regard to this clone: This specimen includes other DNA sequences encoding the same CDR3. The rearrangement joins TRBV11-3 to TRBJ2-3; D gene uncertain. V was shortened by 1 base and J by 4 bases, with 9 bases between the two germline ends. CDR1 SGHNT and CDR2 YENEEA come from the germline V gene. The CDR3 spans 14 residues. The CDR3 DNA reads TGTGCCAGCAGCTTAGGTAGAGCCTCAGATACGCAGTATTTT. Translation: CASSLGRASDTQYF.

V gene TRBV2 combines with J gene TRBJ2-7; D could derive from TRBD1 or TRBD2 (5 bases each). V was cut by 10 bases and J by 1 base, with 14 bases left in between. CDR3 size: 13 residues. Germline lookup yields CDR1 SNHLY and CDR2 FYNNEI. The chain's CDR3 is CATRGDTSYEQYF. CDR3 DNA: TGTGCCACCCGAGGGGATACATCCTACGAGCAGTACTTC.

This clone was seen just once. The chain employs TRBV19 and TRBJ1-1; 7 bases are a match to TRBD1. CDR3 length: 17 amino acids. Germline loops: CDR1 LNHDA, CDR2 SQIVND (reference sequence). With 7 bases clipped from V and 4 bases from J, the junction kept 18 bases outside the gene matches. The CDR3 nucleotides are TGTGCCAGTACCGTGGCGACAGGGTCTTTGTGGGGCACTGAAGCTTTCTTT. Encoded protein: CASTVATGSLWGTEAFF.

J is TRBJ2-7 and V is TRBV28; D possibly corresponds to TRBD2 (6 bases). Looked up from germline, CDR1 is MDHEN and CDR2 is SYDVKM. There are 14 residues in the CDR3. Trimming removed 5 bases from V and 2 bases from J, with 13 bases in between. The CDR3, as DNA: TGTGCCAGCAGTACACTAGGAGGGACCTACGAGCAGTACTTC. It codes for CASSTLGGTYEQYF.

The sample holds a few counts of this clone. The chain links TRBV7-2 to TRBJ2-3; unclear D gene. The V gene's germline CDR1 is SGHTA and CDR2 FQGNSA. Between the trimmed V and J ends, which lost 5 bases and 4 bases, there was a span of 13 bases. This CDR3 contains 14 residues. The CDR3, as DNA: TGTGCCAGCAGCAATAGCCGGGCCGCAGATACGCAGTATTTT. It yields the protein CASSNSRAADTQYF.

The chain's CDR3 is CASSLEVGTGGNTIYF. The CDR3 bases are TGTGCCAGCAGCTTAGAAGTGGGGACAGGGGGAAACACCATATATTTT. This chain links TRBV7-9 with TRBJ1-3; 9 nucleotides line up with TRBD1. Looked up from germline, CDR1 is SEHNR and CDR2 is FQNEAQ (reference sequence). The CDR3 runs to 16 residues. After removal of 1 base from V and 4 bases from J, the junction contained 5 bases not matched to a gene.

This chain links TRBV5-4 with TRBJ2-7, with TRBD1 matching 8 bases. Per germline, CDR1 SGHNT and CDR2 YYREEE (reference sequence). The J segment lost 7 bases and the V segment lost 10 bases, leaving 10 bases of the junction unmatched. CDR3 length: 12 residues. CDR3 sequence (DNA): TGTGCCGCAGGGCAGGGGGCGGGTGAGCAGTACTTC. It specifies CAAGQGAGEQYF.

The CDR3 bases are TGTGCCAGCAGTAGTATACGGCGGGAGGATACGCAGTATTTT. Its translation is CASSSIRREDTQYF. The rearrangement joins TRBV7-6 to TRBJ2-3, with TRBD2 matching 7 bases. CDR1 and CDR2 (germline): SGHVS, FNYEAQ. There are 14 residues in the CDR3. V shed 6 bases, J shed 6 bases, and the junction held 9 bases outside the gene matches.